The clone carrying this T cell receptor (beta chain) was observed at least ten times. Trimming shortened V by 1 base and J by 2 bases, and 11 bases separated the two germline ends. The CDR3 is made up of 15 amino acids. Germline CDR1 is LGHDT and CDR2 is YNNKEL (reference sequence). Time point described: technical triplicate 2. The data were taken from a study of neurological immune-mediated disorders. A single record per CDR3 protein comes from TCRdb applying MiXCR to the 5' RACE reads. This sample yields under 70,000 distinct CDR3 sequences, of which approximately 25% are seen a single time; roughly 4.5% belongs to the top ten.

Sequenced sample: PBMCs. This TCR derives from a man between 60 and 75 years old with HTLV-1-associated myelopathy (HAM/TSP). This chain links TRBV3-1 with TRBJ1-2, with D possibly matching TRBD1 (6 bases). CDR3 nucleotide sequence: TGTGCCAGCAGCCAAGGGTCCCAGGGGAACTATGGCTACACCTTC. It yields the protein CASSQGSQGNYGYTF. Drawing the rest from reference TRBV3-1 and TRBJ1-2, the complete variable domain is DTAVSQTPKYLVTQMGNDKSIKCEQNLGHDTMYWYKQDSKKFLKIMFSYNNKELIINETVPNRFSPKSPDKAHLNLHINSLELGDSAVYFCASSQGSQGNYGYTFGSGTRLTVV.